The clone carrying this TCR beta chain appeared once. Total RNA, at least 5.5 micrograms per sample, came from PBMCs. The entry originates in a study of blood T cells in healthy people across ages. A second 7 to 11 cycle PCR used barcoded and J-beta primers. Each cDNA molecule received a tag from a template-switch adaptor that had 12 random nucleotides. From the 5' RACE reads, TCRdb called clonotypes with MiXCR, one entry per CDR3 protein. The data contain around 1.5 million distinct CDR3 sequences, around 39% of them singletons. Germline V gene sequence: CDR1 MNHEY, CDR2 SVGAGI. CDR3 size: 16 residues. V lost 6 bases, J lost 5 bases, and 19 bases lay in between.

This sequence originates from a woman aged 18-30 years in good health. The sequenced sample was blood. The rearrangement uses TRBV6-5 and TRBJ2-2, with D perhaps TRBD1 (6 bases). CDR3 nucleotide sequence: TGTGCCAGCAGCACAGGGTATACCTTCACAACCGGGGAGCTGTTTTTT. Protein sequence: CASSTGYTFTTGELFF.